These 2 T cell receptor beta chains originate from one sample sequenced in a study of blood T cell repertoires in COVID-19. Using immunoSEQ multiplex PCR, the repertoire was profiled, and TCRdb retains in-frame clones only, with some absent. Here the sample spans 200,000 to 250,000 clones, around 88% being singletons. Sequencing was carried out using peripheral blood. The receptors were sampled from a woman older than 75 with COVID-19, enrolled during active disease.

The gene calls are TRBV4-2 and TRBJ1-6; a weak D match, TRBD1 (6 bases). This CDR3 has 16 residues. The germline gives CDR1 LGHNA, CDR2 YNFKEQ. V lost 3 bases, J lost 17 bases, and 26 bases lay in between. Here the CDR3 DNA reads TGTGCCAGCAGCCAGGGGGAACAGGGTAGGGGTCTGAAGGTCCACTTT. Its translation is CASSQGEQGRGLKVHF.

The V gene is TRBV6-5, the J gene TRBJ1-1; 8 bases map to TRBD1. The V and J ends lost 7 bases and 0 bases, in that order; junction bases with no gene match: 7. Germline CDR1 reads MNHEY; CDR2 reads SVGAGI. This CDR3 is 15 amino acids long. Written as DNA, the CDR3 is TGTGCCAGCACTTCTAGACAGGGGATGAACACTGAAGCTTTCTTT. Protein sequence: CASTSRQGMNTEAFF.